A selection of T cell receptor beta chains follows, all from one sample in a study of cytomegalovirus exposure and HLA in healthy donors. Some clones are missing from TCRdb's copy, which holds only in-frame ones; the method was immunoSEQ multiplex PCR. This table has 95,000 to 120,000 clones, over 65% appearing once. Sequenced input: PBMCs. The receptors were sampled from a young woman in good health and CMV-seronegative. The CDR3 runs from the conserved cysteine through the conserved F or W. A D gene is named only where the DNA matches it firmly. Clone size is not always given. Where it is, it says once, few, many or a class for expanded clones.

v_gene	d_gene	j_gene	abundance	CDR3nt	CDR3aa
TRBV5-4	.	TRBJ1-1	.	TGTGCCAGCAGCCGCCCTACGGGTGAAAACACTGAAGCTTTCTTT	CASSRPTGENTEAFF
TRBV7-9	.	TRBJ1-1	.	TGTGCCAGCAGCGCCCACCCCGAGACTGAAGCTTTCTTT	CASSAHPETEAFF
TRBV9	TRBD1	TRBJ1-2	.	TGTGCCAGCAGCGTAGTACAGGGGCGAGGCTACACCTTC	CASSVVQGRGYTF
TRBV10-2	TRBD1	TRBJ1-1	few	TGCGCCAGCAGTGGGAACAGGGGCACGAACACTGAAGCTTTCTTT	CASSGNRGTNTEAFF
TRBV18	TRBD1	TRBJ1-1	.	TGTGCCAGCTCACCACCAGGGGGCTGGGCTGAAGCTTTCTTT	CASSPPGGWAEAFF
TRBV29-1	TRBD2	TRBJ2-3	.	TGCAGCGTTGACGGGACTAGGGAGACGCACCATACGCAGTATTTT	CSVDGTRETHHTQYF
TRBV29-1	.	TRBJ2-5	.	TGCAGCGTAGGGGGGGGAGAGACCCAGTACTTC	CSVGGGETQYF
TRBV4-1	TRBD1	TRBJ2-2	.	TGCGCCAGCTGCCGACGACAGGGAGTGGGGGAGCTGTTTTTT	CASCRRQGVGELFF
TRBV4-2	TRBD1	TRBJ2-5	.	TGTGCCAGCAGCCTGGGGACAGCCGAGCACCGCCAAGAGACCCAGTACTTC	CASSLGTAEHRQETQYF
TRBV30	.	TRBJ1-2	.	TGTGCCTGGAGTGTACGTCTTGTAGGGGGTGGCTACACCTTC	CAWSVRLVGGGYTF
TRBV14	TRBD1	TRBJ1-1	.	TGTGCCAGCAGCCAACGACAGGGGCCCCAAGCTTTCTTT	CASSQRQGPQAFF
TRBV18	.	TRBJ1-2	.	TGTGCCAGCTCACAGGCGGTGGGGGCTCTGGACTATGGCTACACCTTC	CASSQAVGALDYGYTF
TRBV28	TRBD1	TRBJ2-1	.	TGTGCCAGCGGGCCCGGGACAGGGTATTGGGAGCAGTTCTTC	CASGPGTGYWEQFF
TRBV29-1	.	TRBJ2-7	.	TGCAGCGTTGAAATCGGGATCTACGAGCAGTACTTC	CSVEIGIYEQYF
TRBV5-4	.	TRBJ1-1	.	TGTGCCAGCAGCTTGGACCAGGGGACGACTGAAGCTTTCTTT	CASSLDQGTTEAFF
TRBV7-9	TRBD1	TRBJ2-1	.	TGTGCCAGCAGTTTCCGGGACAGGGATATGAATGAGCAGTTCTTC	CASSFRDRDMNEQFF
TRBV29-1	TRBD1	TRBJ2-7	.	TGCAGCGTTCAGGGACAGGACTACGAGCAGTACTTC	CSVQGQDYEQYF
TRBV4-1	TRBD1	TRBJ1-2	.	TGCGCCAGCAGGCCCCCGGGACAGACTAACTATGGCTACACCTTC	CASRPPGQTNYGYTF
TRBV11-3	TRBD1	TRBJ1-1	.	TGTGCCAGCAGCTTAGACAGGGGGCTGGTCATCCCCATGACCACTGAAGCTTTCTTT	CASSLDRGLVIPMTTEAFF
TRBV2	TRBD1	TRBJ2-7	.	TGTGCCAGCTCGGACAGGATAAACTACGAGCAGTACTTC	CASSDRINYEQYF
TRBV19	.	TRBJ2-3	.	TGTGCCAGTAGTATTAGTCGGGAAACAGATACGCAGTATTTT	CASSISRETDTQYF
TRBV5-6	TRBD1	TRBJ1-5	once	TGTGCCAGCAGCTTGGGGACAGGGCGGAGCAATCAGCCCCAGCATTTT	CASSLGTGRSNQPQHF
TRBV9	TRBD1	TRBJ1-2	.	TGTGCCAGCAGCGTGGGCCCAGGACAGGGGATAGTTAAGGGCTACACCTTC	CASSVGPGQGIVKGYTF
TRBV6-5	.	TRBJ1-3	once	TGTGCCAGCACCCTGGGGGGGAAAGCTGGAAACACCATATATTTT	CASTLGGKAGNTIYF
TRBV10-1	TRBD2	TRBJ2-2	few	TGCGCCAGCAGTGTGGGACTAGGAGGCGGGGAGCTGTTTTTT	CASSVGLGGGELFF
TRBV2	TRBD1	TRBJ2-3	.	TGTGCCAGCAGTCGGGACAGGGGCACAGATACGCAGTATTTT	CASSRDRGTDTQYF
TRBV19	.	TRBJ2-5	.	TGTGCCAGCAAATCTCTCTTCGGCCAAGAGACCCAGTACTTC	CASKSLFGQETQYF
TRBV11-3	TRBD1	TRBJ1-1	.	TGTGCCAGCAGCCTTGGTGATCTGGGACAGGCGAACACTGAAGCTTTCTTT	CASSLGDLGQANTEAFF
TRBV2	TRBD2	TRBJ2-2	.	TGTGCCAGCAGGGCTAGCGGTAGCACCGGGGAGCTGTTTTTT	CASRASGSTGELFF
TRBV27	TRBD1	TRBJ1-4	.	TGTGCCAGCAGTTTATCTCCCAGGGGGGTAGGGGAAAAACTGTTTTTT	CASSLSPRGVGEKLFF
TRBV19	TRBD1	TRBJ1-1	.	TGTGCCAGTATCCCCACACAGGGGGCCGTGGTAGCTTTCTTT	CASIPTQGAVVAFF
TRBV15	TRBD1	TRBJ2-5	.	TGTGCCACCAGCCTACGGGACAGGGTGAGGGAGACCCAGTACTTC	CATSLRDRVRETQYF